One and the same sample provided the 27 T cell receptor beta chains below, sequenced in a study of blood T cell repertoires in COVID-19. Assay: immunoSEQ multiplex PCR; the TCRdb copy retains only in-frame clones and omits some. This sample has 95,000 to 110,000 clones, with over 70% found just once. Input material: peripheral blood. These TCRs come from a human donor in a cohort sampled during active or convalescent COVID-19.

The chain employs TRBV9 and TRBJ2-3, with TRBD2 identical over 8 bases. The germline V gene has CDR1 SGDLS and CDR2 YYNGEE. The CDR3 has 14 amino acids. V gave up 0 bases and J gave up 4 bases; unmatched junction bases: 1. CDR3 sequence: CASSVEAGADTQYF. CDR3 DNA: TGTGCCAGCAGCGTAGAAGCGGGGGCAGATACGCAGTATTTT.

The DNA of the CDR3 is TGTGCCAGCAGCTTGGCCTGGACAGCGAACACTGAAGCTTTCTTT. As protein: CASSLAWTANTEAFF. The chain carries TRBV5-4 and TRBJ1-1; the D gene is possibly TRBD1 (6 bases). The V end lost 0 bases, the J end lost 1 base, and 10 bases lay between the germline ends. Germline V gene sequence: CDR1 SGHNT, CDR2 YYREEE (reference sequence). The CDR3 has 15 residues.

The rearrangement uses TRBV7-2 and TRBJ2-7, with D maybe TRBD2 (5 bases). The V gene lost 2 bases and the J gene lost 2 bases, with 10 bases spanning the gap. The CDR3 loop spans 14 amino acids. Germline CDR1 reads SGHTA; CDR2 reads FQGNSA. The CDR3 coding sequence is TGTGCCAGCAGCTTAAGGAGCGGCGCCTACGAGCAGTACTTC. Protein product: CASSLRSGAYEQYF.

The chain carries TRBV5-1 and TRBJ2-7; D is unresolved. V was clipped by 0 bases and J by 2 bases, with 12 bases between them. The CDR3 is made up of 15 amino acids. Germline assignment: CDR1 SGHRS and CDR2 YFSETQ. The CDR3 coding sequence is TGCGCCAGCAGCTTGGCCACTATACATCCCTACGAGCAGTACTTC. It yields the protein CASSLATIHPYEQYF.

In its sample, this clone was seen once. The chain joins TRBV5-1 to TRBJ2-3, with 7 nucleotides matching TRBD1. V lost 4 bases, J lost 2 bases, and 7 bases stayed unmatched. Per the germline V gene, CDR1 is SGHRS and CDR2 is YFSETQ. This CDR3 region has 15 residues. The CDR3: CASSPGQVNTDTQYF. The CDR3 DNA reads TGCGCCAGCAGCCCCGGACAGGTCAACACAGATACGCAGTATTTT. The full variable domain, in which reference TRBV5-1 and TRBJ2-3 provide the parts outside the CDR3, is KAGVTQTPRYLIKTRGQQVTLSCSPISGHRSVSWYQQTPGQGLQFLFEYFSETQRNKGNFPGRFSGRQFSNSRSEMNVSTLELGDSALYLCASSPGQVNTDTQYFGPGTRLTVL.

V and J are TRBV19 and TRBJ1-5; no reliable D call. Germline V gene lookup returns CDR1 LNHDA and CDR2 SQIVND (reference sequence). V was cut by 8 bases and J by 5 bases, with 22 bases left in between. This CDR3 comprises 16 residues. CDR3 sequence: CASCSSLRSDHQPQHF. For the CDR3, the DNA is TGTGCCAGTTGCAGCTCTCTTCGGAGCGATCATCAGCCCCAGCATTTT.

The CDR3 region is CASSLVRDRGLYEQYF. CDR3 in DNA: TGTGCCAGCAGCTTAGTCCGGGACAGGGGGCTCTACGAGCAGTACTTC. The chain employs TRBV7-2 and TRBJ2-7, with 12 bases fitting TRBD1. The CDR3 extends over 16 amino acids. CDR1 SGHTA and CDR2 FQGNSA come from the germline V gene. V lost 1 base and J lost 3; bases outside the gene matches: 4.

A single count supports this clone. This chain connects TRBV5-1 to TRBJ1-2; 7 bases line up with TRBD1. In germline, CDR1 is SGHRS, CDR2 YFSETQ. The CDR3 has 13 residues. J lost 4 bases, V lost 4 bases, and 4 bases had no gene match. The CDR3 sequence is CASSRNRGYGYTF. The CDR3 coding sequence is TGCGCCAGCAGCAGGAACAGGGGCTATGGCTACACCTTC.

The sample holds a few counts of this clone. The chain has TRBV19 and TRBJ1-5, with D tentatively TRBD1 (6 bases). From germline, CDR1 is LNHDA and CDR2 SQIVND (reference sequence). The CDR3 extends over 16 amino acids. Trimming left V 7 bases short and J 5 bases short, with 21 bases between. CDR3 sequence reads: CASTPRVGGRHQPQHF. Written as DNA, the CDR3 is TGTGCCAGTACCCCAAGGGTCGGGGGGCGTCATCAGCCCCAGCATTTT.

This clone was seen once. CDR3 region: CASSLGGGTQYF. The CDR3 DNA reads TGTGCCAGCAGCTTGGGGGGCGGAACCCAGTACTTC. The J gene is TRBJ2-5, the V gene TRBV5-6; a possible D gene is TRBD1 (5 bases). The V end lost 0 bases, the J end lost 8 bases, and 8 bases lay between the germline ends. CDR1 and CDR2 from the germline V gene are SGHDT and YYEEEE. The CDR3 extends over 12 amino acids.

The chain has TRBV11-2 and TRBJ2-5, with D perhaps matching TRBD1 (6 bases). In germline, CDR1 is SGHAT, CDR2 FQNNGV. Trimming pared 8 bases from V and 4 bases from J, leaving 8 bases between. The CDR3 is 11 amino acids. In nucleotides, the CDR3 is TGTGCCAGCTGGGGGCGAGAGACCCAGTACTTC. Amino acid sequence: CASWGRETQYF.

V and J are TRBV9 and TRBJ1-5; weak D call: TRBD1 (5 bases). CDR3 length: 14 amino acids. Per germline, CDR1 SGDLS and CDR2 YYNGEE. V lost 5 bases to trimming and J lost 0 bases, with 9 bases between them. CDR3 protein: CASRGGDSNQPQHF. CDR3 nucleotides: TGTGCCAGCAGGGGAGGGGATAGCAATCAGCCCCAGCATTTT.

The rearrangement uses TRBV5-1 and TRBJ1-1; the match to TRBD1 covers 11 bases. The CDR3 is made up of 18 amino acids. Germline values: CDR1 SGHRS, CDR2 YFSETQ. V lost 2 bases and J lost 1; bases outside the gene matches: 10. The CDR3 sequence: CASSFGGQGVPRNTEAFF. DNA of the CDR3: TGCGCCAGCAGCTTCGGGGGACAGGGGGTCCCCCGGAACACTGAAGCTTTCTTT. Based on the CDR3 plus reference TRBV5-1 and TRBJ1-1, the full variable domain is KAGVTQTPRYLIKTRGQQVTLSCSPISGHRSVSWYQQTPGQGLQFLFEYFSETQRNKGNFPGRFSGRQFSNSRSEMNVSTLELGDSALYLCASSFGGQGVPRNTEAFFGQGTRLTVV.

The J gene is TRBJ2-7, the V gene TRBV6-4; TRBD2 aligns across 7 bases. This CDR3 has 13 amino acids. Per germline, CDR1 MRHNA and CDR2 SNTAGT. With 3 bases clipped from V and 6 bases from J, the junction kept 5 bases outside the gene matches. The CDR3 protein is CASSEERGSEQYF. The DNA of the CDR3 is TGTGCCAGCAGTGAAGAGCGCGGGAGCGAGCAGTACTTC.

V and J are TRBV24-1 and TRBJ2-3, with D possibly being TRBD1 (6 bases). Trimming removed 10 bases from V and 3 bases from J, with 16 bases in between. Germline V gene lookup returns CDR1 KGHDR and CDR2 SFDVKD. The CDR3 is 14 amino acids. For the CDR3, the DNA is TGTGCCACAGGAGGTGGGGGCCCTACAGATACGCAGTATTTT. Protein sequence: CATGGGGPTDTQYF.

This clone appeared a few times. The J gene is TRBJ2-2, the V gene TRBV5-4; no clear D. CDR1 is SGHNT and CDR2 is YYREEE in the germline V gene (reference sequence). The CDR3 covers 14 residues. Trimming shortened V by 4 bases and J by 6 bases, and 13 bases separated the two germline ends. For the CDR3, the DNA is TGTGCCAGCAGCACGTTCGATCGGTCCGGGGAGCTGTTTTTT. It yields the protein CASSTFDRSGELFF.

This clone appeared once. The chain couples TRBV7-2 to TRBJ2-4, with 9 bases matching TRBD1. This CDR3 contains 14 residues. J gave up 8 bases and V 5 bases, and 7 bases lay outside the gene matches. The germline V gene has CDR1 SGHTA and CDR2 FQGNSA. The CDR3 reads CASSIWTGEDIQYF. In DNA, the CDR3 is TGTGCCAGCAGCATCTGGACAGGGGAAGACATTCAGTACTTC. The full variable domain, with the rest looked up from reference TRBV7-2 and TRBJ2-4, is GAGVSQSPSNKVTEKGKDVELRCDPISGHTALYWYRQSLGQGLEFLIYFQGNSAPDKSGLPSDRFSAERTGGSVSTLTIQRTQQEDSAVYLCASSIWTGEDIQYFGAGTRLSVL.

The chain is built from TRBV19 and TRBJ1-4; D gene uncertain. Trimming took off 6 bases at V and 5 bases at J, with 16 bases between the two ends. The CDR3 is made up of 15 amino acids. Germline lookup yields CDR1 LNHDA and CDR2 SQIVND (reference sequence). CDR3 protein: CASRTAAEKNEKLFF. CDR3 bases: TGTGCCAGTAGAACGGCGGCAGAAAAGAATGAAAAACTGTTTTTT.

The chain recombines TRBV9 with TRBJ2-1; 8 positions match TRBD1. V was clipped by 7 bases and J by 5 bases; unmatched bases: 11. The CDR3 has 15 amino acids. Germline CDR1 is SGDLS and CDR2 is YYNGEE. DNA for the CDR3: TGTGCCAGCCGACGGGCAGGGGGCAATCACAATGAGCAGTTCTTC. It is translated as CASRRAGGNHNEQFF.

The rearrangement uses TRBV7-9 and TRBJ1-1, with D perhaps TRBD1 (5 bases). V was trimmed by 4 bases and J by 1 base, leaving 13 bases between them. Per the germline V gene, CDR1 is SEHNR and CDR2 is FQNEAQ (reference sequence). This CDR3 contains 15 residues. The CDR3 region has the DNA TGTGCCAGCAGCTCAAGCGGGACGGCGAACACTGAAGCTTTCTTT. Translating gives CASSSSGTANTEAFF.

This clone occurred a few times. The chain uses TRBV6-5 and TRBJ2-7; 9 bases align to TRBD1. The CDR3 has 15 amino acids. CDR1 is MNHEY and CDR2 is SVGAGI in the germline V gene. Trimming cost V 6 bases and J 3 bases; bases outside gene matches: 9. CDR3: CASSGGTGSIYEQYF. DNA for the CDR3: TGTGCCAGCAGCGGAGGGACAGGGAGTATCTACGAGCAGTACTTC.

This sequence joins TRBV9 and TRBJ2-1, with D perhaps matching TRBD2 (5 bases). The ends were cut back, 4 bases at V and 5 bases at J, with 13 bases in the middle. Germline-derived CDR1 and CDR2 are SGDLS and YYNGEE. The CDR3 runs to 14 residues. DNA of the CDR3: TGTGCCAGCAGCTCGCGGACTTGGGACAATGAGCAGTTCTTC. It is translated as CASSSRTWDNEQFF.

In nucleotides, the CDR3 is TGTGCGACTGGCGCGGGCAGGAGCACAGATACGCAGTATTTT. Translation gives CATGAGRSTDTQYF. The rearrangement joins TRBV24-1 to TRBJ2-3; tentative D call: TRBD2 (5 bases). This CDR3 region has 14 residues. The germline gives CDR1 KGHDR, CDR2 SFDVKD.

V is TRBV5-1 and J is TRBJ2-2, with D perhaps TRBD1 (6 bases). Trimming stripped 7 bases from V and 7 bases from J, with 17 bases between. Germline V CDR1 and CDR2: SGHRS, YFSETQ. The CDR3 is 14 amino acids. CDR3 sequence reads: CASAEGDLHGELFF. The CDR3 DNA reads TGCGCCAGCGCTGAGGGGGATCTACACGGGGAGCTGTTTTTT.

The CDR3 is CASSLSSGGNYGYTF. DNA of the CDR3: TGTGCCAGCAGCCTCTCGTCGGGAGGGAACTATGGCTACACCTTC. The rearrangement joins TRBV7-2 to TRBJ1-2; no clear D gene. V was trimmed by 5 bases and J by 2 bases, leaving 15 bases between them. The germline V gene encodes CDR1 SGHTA and CDR2 FQGNSA. The CDR3 has 15 amino acids.

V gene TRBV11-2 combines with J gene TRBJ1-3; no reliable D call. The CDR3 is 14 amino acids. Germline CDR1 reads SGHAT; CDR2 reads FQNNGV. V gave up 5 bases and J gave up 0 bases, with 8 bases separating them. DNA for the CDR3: TGTGCCAGCAGCGCAGAAGTCTCTGGAAACACCATATATTTT. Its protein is CASSAEVSGNTIYF.

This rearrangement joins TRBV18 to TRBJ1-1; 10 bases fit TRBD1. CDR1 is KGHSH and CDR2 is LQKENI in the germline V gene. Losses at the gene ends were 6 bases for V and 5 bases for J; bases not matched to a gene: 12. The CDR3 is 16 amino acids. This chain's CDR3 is CASSYGTGQGRTEAFF. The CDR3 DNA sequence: TGTGCCAGCTCGTACGGGACGGGACAGGGGAGGACTGAAGCTTTCTTT.